This T cell receptor beta chain was observed in a study of blood T cell repertoires in COVID-19. Study in general: COVID-19 samples, acute and convalescent, were from the United States, Italy and Spain.

TCRdb's copy holds only in-frame clones and misses some; the assay was immunoSEQ multiplex PCR. The profile shows approximately 280,000 clones, approximately 86% of them singletons. All enrollees were roughly 18 to 89 years old and from about two dozen US areas. Cohort 3 recovery required two negative PCRs, clearance, or symptom resolution. The receptor was isolated from a young woman who had recovered from COVID-19. Sequences were obtained from PBMCs or T cells enriched from blood (not recorded which).

The CDR3 spells CASSSYRVRGQPQHF. The CDR3 nucleotides are TGTGCCAGCAGCTCCTACAGGGTAAGGGGACAGCCCCAGCATTTT. V gene TRBV5-5 combines with J gene TRBJ1-5, with a weak D call TRBD1 (6 bases). The CDR3 extends over 15 amino acids. Trimming left V 3 bases short and J 7 bases short, with 17 bases between. Germline CDR1 is SGHKS and CDR2 is YYEKEE (reference sequence).